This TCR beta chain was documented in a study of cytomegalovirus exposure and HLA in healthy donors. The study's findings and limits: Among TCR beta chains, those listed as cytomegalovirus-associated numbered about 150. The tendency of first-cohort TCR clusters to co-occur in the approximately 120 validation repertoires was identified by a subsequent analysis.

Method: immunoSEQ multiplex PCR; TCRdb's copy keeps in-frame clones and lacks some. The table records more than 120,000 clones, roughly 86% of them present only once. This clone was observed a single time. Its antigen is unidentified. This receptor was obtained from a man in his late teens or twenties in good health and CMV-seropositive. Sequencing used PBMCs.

CDR3 DNA: TGTGCCAGTACCTCGACAGGGGGCTCCTACGAGCAGTACTTC. It is translated as CASTSTGGSYEQYF. The chain links TRBV28 to TRBJ2-7; TRBD1 matches 9 bases. With V trimmed by 9 bases and J by 0 bases, 6 bases remained unmatched. The CDR3 has 14 amino acids. From germline, CDR1 is MDHEN and CDR2 SYDVKM.